A selection of T cell receptor beta chains follows, all from one sample in a study of TIL therapy for anti-PD-1-resistant metastatic lung cancer. Clones were sequenced by immunoSEQ multiplex PCR, and TCRdb holds only the in-frame ones, with some missing. The sample records 50,000 to 65,000 clones, approximately 75% being singletons. Sequenced material: blood, taken at baseline. The receptors originated from a person aged 30 to 80 with non-small cell lung cancer. Both conserved end residues are part of each CDR3. Each record gives: clone size, D gene, V gene, J gene, CDR3 protein, CDR3 DNA. The D gene is left open where the match is weak. Expanded clones get a size class; other rows say once, few or many, or leave the size out.

clone size: NA
D gene: NA
V gene: TRBV7-2
J gene: TRBJ2-7
CDR3 protein: CASSDRYEQYF
CDR3 DNA: TGTGCCAGCAGCGACCGCTACGAGCAGTACTTC

clone size: NA
D gene: NA
V gene: TRBV5-1
J gene: TRBJ1-3
CDR3 protein: CASSSQGLDSGNTIYF
CDR3 DNA: TGCGCCAGCAGCTCGCAGGGGCTGGACTCTGGAAACACCATATATTTT

clone size: NA
D gene: NA
V gene: TRBV19
J gene: TRBJ1-2
CDR3 protein: CASSMGMGDYGGYTF
CDR3 DNA: TGTGCCAGTAGTATGGGGATGGGCGACTATGGTGGCTACACCTTC

clone size: few
D gene: NA
V gene: TRBV18
J gene: TRBJ2-7
CDR3 protein: CASSPDGTYEQYF
CDR3 DNA: TGTGCCAGCTCACCAGACGGGACCTACGAGCAGTACTTC

clone size: NA
D gene: NA
V gene: TRBV24-1
J gene: TRBJ2-2
CDR3 protein: CATSVRELFF
CDR3 DNA: TGTGCCACCAGTGTCCGGGAGCTGTTTTTT

clone size: NA
D gene: NA
V gene: TRBV19
J gene: TRBJ2-1
CDR3 protein: CASSTSLAGSYNEQFF
CDR3 DNA: TGTGCCAGTAGTACCTCCCTCGCGGGCTCCTACAATGAGCAGTTCTTC

clone size: NA
D gene: TRBD2
V gene: TRBV7-2
J gene: TRBJ2-7
CDR3 protein: CASSSGSGGLEQYF
CDR3 DNA: TGTGCCAGCAGCTCCGGAAGCGGGGGGCTCGAGCAGTACTTC

clone size: NA
D gene: NA
V gene: TRBV7-3
J gene: TRBJ2-2
CDR3 protein: CASSLTGAGGELFF
CDR3 DNA: TGTGCCAGCAGCTTAACAGGGGCGGGCGGGGAGCTGTTTTTT

clone size: NA
D gene: TRBD1
V gene: TRBV24-1
J gene: TRBJ2-3
CDR3 protein: CATSEGTGWATDTQYF
CDR3 DNA: TGTGCCACCAGTGAAGGGACAGGCTGGGCAACAGATACGCAGTATTTT

clone size: NA
D gene: NA
V gene: TRBV13
J gene: TRBJ2-2
CDR3 protein: CASSLGGGPAGELFF
CDR3 DNA: TGTGCCAGCAGCTTAGGCGGGGGGCCGGCCGGGGAGCTGTTTTTT

clone size: NA
D gene: NA
V gene: TRBV6-5
J gene: TRBJ2-7
CDR3 protein: CASSYSDYEQYF
CDR3 DNA: TGTGCCAGCAGTTACAGTGACTACGAGCAGTACTTC

clone size: few
D gene: NA
V gene: TRBV5-1
J gene: TRBJ2-1
CDR3 protein: CASSSWTGRTSGLYNEQFF
CDR3 DNA: TGCGCCAGCAGCTCCTGGACAGGGCGAACTAGCGGATTATACAATGAGCAGTTCTTC

clone size: NA
D gene: TRBD1
V gene: TRBV19
J gene: TRBJ2-7
CDR3 protein: CASSKNRDRARGEQYF
CDR3 DNA: TGTGCCAGTAGTAAAAACCGGGACAGGGCTAGAGGGGAGCAGTACTTC

clone size: NA
D gene: NA
V gene: TRBV7-6
J gene: TRBJ1-2
CDR3 protein: CASSPGGRANYGYTF
CDR3 DNA: TGTGCCAGCAGCCCCGGGGGTAGAGCTAACTATGGCTACACCTTC

clone size: few
D gene: NA
V gene: TRBV7-9
J gene: TRBJ2-1
CDR3 protein: CASSFWGAGYNEQFF
CDR3 DNA: TGTGCCAGCAGCTTTTGGGGGGCGGGATACAATGAGCAGTTCTTC

clone size: once
D gene: NA
V gene: TRBV24-1
J gene: TRBJ1-2
CDR3 protein: CATSDASGVGYTF
CDR3 DNA: TGTGCCACCAGTGATGCCTCAGGGGTGGGCTACACCTTC

clone size: NA
D gene: TRBD2
V gene: TRBV11-2
J gene: TRBJ2-2
CDR3 protein: CASSLGTSGTNTGELFF
CDR3 DNA: TGTGCCAGCAGCTTAGGGACTAGCGGAACTAACACCGGGGAGCTGTTTTTT

clone size: NA
D gene: NA
V gene: TRBV5-1
J gene: TRBJ2-5
CDR3 protein: CASSLNGQETQYF
CDR3 DNA: TGCGCCAGCAGCTTGAACGGGCAAGAGACCCAGTACTTC

clone size: NA
D gene: NA
V gene: TRBV24-1
J gene: TRBJ2-2
CDR3 protein: CATSDWEGARTGELFF
CDR3 DNA: TGTGCCACCAGTGATTGGGAGGGGGCGAGAACCGGGGAGCTGTTTTTT

clone size: NA
D gene: NA
V gene: TRBV11-2
J gene: TRBJ1-1
CDR3 protein: CASSFPWGNTEAFF
CDR3 DNA: TGTGCCAGCAGCTTCCCATGGGGAAACACTGAAGCTTTCTTT

clone size: few
D gene: NA
V gene: TRBV7-6
J gene: TRBJ2-1
CDR3 protein: CASSPMTYNEQFF
CDR3 DNA: TGTGCCAGCAGCCCGATGACCTACAATGAGCAGTTCTTC

clone size: NA
D gene: TRBD1
V gene: TRBV24-1
J gene: TRBJ2-2
CDR3 protein: CATGDRVLPGELFF
CDR3 DNA: TGTGCCACCGGTGACAGGGTTCTCCCCGGGGAGCTGTTTTTT

clone size: NA
D gene: NA
V gene: TRBV19
J gene: TRBJ2-7
CDR3 protein: CASSPVGRSEQYF
CDR3 DNA: TGTGCCAGTAGCCCGGTGGGGAGGAGCGAGCAGTACTTC

clone size: NA
D gene: NA
V gene: TRBV14
J gene: TRBJ2-2
CDR3 protein: CASSLLTGMGTGELFF
CDR3 DNA: TGTGCCAGCAGCCTGCTAACAGGGATGGGCACCGGGGAGCTGTTTTTT

clone size: few
D gene: NA
V gene: TRBV10-3
J gene: TRBJ1-5
CDR3 protein: CAISAGNQPQHF
CDR3 DNA: TGTGCCATCAGTGCCGGCAATCAGCCCCAGCATTTT

clone size: once
D gene: TRBD2
V gene: TRBV6-2/TRBV6-3
J gene: TRBJ2-3
CDR3 protein: CASSYARTSGTDTQYF
CDR3 DNA: TGTGCCAGCAGTTACGCCCGGACTAGCGGCACAGATACGCAGTATTTT

clone size: NA
D gene: NA
V gene: TRBV6-2/TRBV6-3
J gene: TRBJ1-2
CDR3 protein: CASSYSFTGDYGYTF
CDR3 DNA: TGTGCCAGCAGTTACTCGTTCACAGGAGACTATGGCTACACCTTC

clone size: NA
D gene: NA
V gene: TRBV6-1
J gene: TRBJ1-2
CDR3 protein: CASSEAPGQTLNYGYTF
CDR3 DNA: TGTGCCAGCAGTGAAGCCCCGGGACAAACTTTAAACTATGGCTACACCTTC

clone size: NA
D gene: NA
V gene: TRBV5-6
J gene: TRBJ2-1
CDR3 protein: CASSLNPDNEQFF
CDR3 DNA: TGTGCCAGCAGCTTGAATCCCGACAATGAGCAGTTCTTC

clone size: NA
D gene: NA
V gene: TRBV10-3
J gene: TRBJ2-1
CDR3 protein: CAISSGAGAYNEQFF
CDR3 DNA: TGTGCCATCAGTTCGGGGGCGGGAGCCTACAATGAGCAGTTCTTC

clone size: NA
D gene: NA
V gene: TRBV4-2
J gene: TRBJ2-5
CDR3 protein: CASSQVAGGDQETQYF
CDR3 DNA: TGTGCCAGCAGCCAAGTCGCTGGAGGGGACCAAGAGACCCAGTACTTC

clone size: NA
D gene: TRBD2
V gene: TRBV27
J gene: TRBJ2-3
CDR3 protein: CASSLLGAGSTDTQYF
CDR3 DNA: TGTGCCAGCAGTTTATTGGGAGCGGGGAGCACAGATACGCAGTATTTT

clone size: NA
D gene: NA
V gene: TRBV5-1
J gene: TRBJ2-5
CDR3 protein: CASSSRPDRQETQYF
CDR3 DNA: TGCGCCAGCAGCTCAAGACCCGACAGGCAAGAGACCCAGTACTTC

clone size: NA
D gene: TRBD1
V gene: TRBV24-1
J gene: TRBJ2-7
CDR3 protein: CATSPGQNLHEQYF
CDR3 DNA: TGTGCCACCAGTCCGGGACAGAATCTCCACGAGCAGTACTTC

clone size: NA
D gene: NA
V gene: TRBV27
J gene: TRBJ2-7
CDR3 protein: CASSFGRNEQYF
CDR3 DNA: TGTGCCAGCAGTTTTGGCAGAAACGAGCAGTACTTC

clone size: NA
D gene: NA
V gene: TRBV6-4
J gene: TRBJ2-2
CDR3 protein: CASNPKERSTTGELFF
CDR3 DNA: TGTGCCAGCAACCCGAAGGAGCGGAGCACCACCGGGGAGCTGTTTTTT

clone size: NA
D gene: TRBD1
V gene: TRBV19
J gene: TRBJ1-1
CDR3 protein: CASLSRDRVRNTEAFF
CDR3 DNA: TGTGCCAGCCTGTCCCGGGACAGGGTTCGTAACACTGAAGCTTTCTTT

clone size: NA
D gene: TRBD2
V gene: TRBV5-5
J gene: TRBJ2-1
CDR3 protein: CASSFWERLAGGRNEQFF
CDR3 DNA: TGTGCCAGCAGCTTCTGGGAGAGACTAGCGGGAGGGCGCAATGAGCAGTTCTTC

clone size: NA
D gene: NA
V gene: TRBV19
J gene: TRBJ1-5
CDR3 protein: CASKWRGNNQPQHF
CDR3 DNA: TGTGCCAGTAAGTGGAGAGGAAACAATCAGCCCCAGCATTTT

clone size: NA
D gene: NA
V gene: TRBV6-6
J gene: TRBJ1-1
CDR3 protein: CASSPQGGLNTEAFF
CDR3 DNA: TGTGCCAGCAGTCCCCAGGGAGGGTTGAACACTGAAGCTTTCTTT

clone size: NA
D gene: NA
V gene: TRBV6-2/TRBV6-3
J gene: TRBJ2-2
CDR3 protein: CASSYRRDLGLGELFF
CDR3 DNA: TGTGCCAGCAGTTACCGTCGGGACCTAGGCTTGGGGGAGCTGTTTTTT

clone size: NA
D gene: TRBD2
V gene: TRBV2
J gene: TRBJ2-7
CDR3 protein: CASSESGTIFYEQYF
CDR3 DNA: TGTGCCAGCAGTGAGTCGGGGACTATCTTCTACGAGCAGTACTTC

clone size: NA
D gene: NA
V gene: TRBV29-1
J gene: TRBJ1-2
CDR3 protein: CSVEWAGEGYGYTF
CDR3 DNA: TGCAGCGTTGAATGGGCAGGGGAGGGCTATGGCTACACCTTC

clone size: NA
D gene: NA
V gene: TRBV3-1/TRBV3-2
J gene: TRBJ2-7
CDR3 protein: CASSHLRDRSYEQYF
CDR3 DNA: TGTGCCAGCAGCCACCTTAGAGACCGGTCCTACGAGCAGTACTTC

clone size: NA
D gene: NA
V gene: TRBV7-9
J gene: TRBJ1-2
CDR3 protein: CASSLDPRLNGYTF
CDR3 DNA: TGTGCCAGCAGCTTAGACCCAAGACTAAATGGCTACACCTTC

clone size: NA
D gene: TRBD1
V gene: TRBV2
J gene: TRBJ2-1
CDR3 protein: CASSRTGGVYNEQFF
CDR3 DNA: TGTGCCAGCAGTCGGACAGGGGGCGTCTACAATGAGCAGTTCTTC

clone size: NA
D gene: NA
V gene: TRBV25-1
J gene: TRBJ2-2
CDR3 protein: CASSEDSVPNTGELFF
CDR3 DNA: TGTGCCAGCAGTGAAGATTCGGTCCCGAACACCGGGGAGCTGTTTTTT

clone size: NA
D gene: NA
V gene: TRBV19
J gene: TRBJ1-3
CDR3 protein: CASSIGPFSGNTIYF
CDR3 DNA: TGTGCCAGTAGTATCGGGCCCTTCTCTGGAAACACCATATATTTT

clone size: NA
D gene: NA
V gene: TRBV9
J gene: TRBJ2-3
CDR3 protein: CASTPSGVVSTQYF
CDR3 DNA: TGTGCCAGCACCCCATCGGGGGTAGTGAGTACGCAGTATTTT

clone size: NA
D gene: NA
V gene: TRBV29-1
J gene: TRBJ2-2
CDR3 protein: CSVADTGELFF
CDR3 DNA: TGCAGCGTTGCTGATACCGGGGAGCTGTTTTTT

clone size: NA
D gene: TRBD1
V gene: TRBV5-6
J gene: TRBJ2-5
CDR3 protein: CASSLTGVETQYF
CDR3 DNA: TGTGCCAGCAGCTTGACAGGGGTTGAGACCCAGTACTTC

clone size: NA
D gene: NA
V gene: TRBV6-5
J gene: TRBJ2-1
CDR3 protein: CASSLGGRNEQFF
CDR3 DNA: TGTGCCAGCAGTTTAGGGGGGCGCAATGAGCAGTTCTTC

clone size: NA
D gene: NA
V gene: TRBV7-9
J gene: TRBJ2-2
CDR3 protein: CASRTQGNTGELFF
CDR3 DNA: TGTGCCAGCAGGACACAGGGGAACACCGGGGAGCTGTTTTTT

clone size: NA
D gene: NA
V gene: TRBV24-1
J gene: TRBJ2-1
CDR3 protein: CATSELVLPNEQFF
CDR3 DNA: TGTGCCACCAGTGAACTAGTACTTCCCAATGAGCAGTTCTTC

clone size: NA
D gene: TRBD1
V gene: TRBV24-1
J gene: TRBJ2-3
CDR3 protein: CATSGTRQGVADTQYF
CDR3 DNA: TGTGCCACCAGTGGAACCCGGCAGGGGGTCGCAGATACGCAGTATTTT

clone size: NA
D gene: NA
V gene: TRBV7-8
J gene: TRBJ1-1
CDR3 protein: CASSALGSNTEAFF
CDR3 DNA: TGTGCCAGCAGCGCATTGGGCTCTAACACTGAAGCTTTCTTT

clone size: NA
D gene: NA
V gene: TRBV5-8
J gene: TRBJ2-1
CDR3 protein: CASSLSQIYNEQFF
CDR3 DNA: TGTGCCAGCAGCTTGTCTCAGATATACAATGAGCAGTTCTTC